Each of the 30 T cell receptor beta chains below was sequenced from the same sample in a study of identical twins. TCRdb re-derived calls from the 5' RACE reads in MiXCR, one entry per CDR3 protein. This sample has approximately 220,000 distinct CDR3 sequences, with roughly 7.5% found just once. These data also formed part of another study, on yellow fever vaccine responses in identical twins.

Material: memory (CD45RO+) T cells sorted from blood. These receptors all stem from a woman under 30 in good health.

This clonotype has a handful of counts. The chain uses TRBV28 and TRBJ2-5; maybe TRBD1 (6 bases). V shed 2 bases and J shed 1 base, with 11 bases lying between them. The CDR3 consists of 15 residues. CDR1 and CDR2 (germline): MDHEN, SYDVKM. DNA for the CDR3: TGTGCCAGCAGTTTAGGGACACTGCTCCAAGAGACCCAGTACTTC. It encodes CASSLGTLLQETQYF.

This chain connects TRBV11-1 to TRBJ2-2, with TRBD2 matching over 15 bases. CDR1 and CDR2 (germline): SGHAT, FQDESV (reference sequence). The length of the CDR3 is 17 residues. V shed 4 bases and J 3 bases; nucleotides not matched to a gene: 3. The CDR3 nucleotides are TGTGCCAGCAGCTCCGGGACTAGCGGGGGGTACACCGGGGAGCTGTTTTTT. Translating gives CASSSGTSGGYTGELFF.

The chain has TRBV11-2 and TRBJ2-5; 9 bases match TRBD2. Germline V CDR1 and CDR2: SGHAT, FQNNGV. With V trimmed by 2 bases and J by 0 bases, 7 bases remained unmatched. The CDR3 runs to 17 residues. The CDR3 bases are TGTGCCAGCAGCTTAACGGGACTAGCCGGGTACCAAGAGACCCAGTACTTC. It is translated as CASSLTGLAGYQETQYF.

The chain employs TRBV3-1 and TRBJ2-1, with TRBD2 identical over 10 bases. The CDR3 has 16 residues. Trimming at V came to 0 bases and at J to 6 bases, leaving 5 bases not matched to a gene. CDR1 LGHDT and CDR2 YNNKEL come from the germline V gene (reference sequence). This CDR3 is CASSQEGLAFANEQFF. As DNA, the CDR3 is TGTGCCAGCAGCCAAGAGGGACTAGCGTTTGCCAATGAGCAGTTCTTC.

This clonotype was observed at least ten times. The CDR3: CSVTSHLDVGGEQYF. CDR3 DNA: TGCAGCGTGACTTCCCACCTTGATGTCGGGGGCGAGCAGTACTTC. The rearrangement uses TRBV29-1 and TRBJ2-7, with D maybe TRBD2 (6 bases). This CDR3 is built from 15 residues. Germline V gene data show CDR1 as SQVTM and CDR2 as ANQGSEA. Deletions cut 6 bases from V and 6 bases from J, with 24 bases between.

The chain is built from TRBV7-9 and TRBJ2-1; TRBD1 matches 9 bases. The CDR3 is 15 amino acids. Trimming removed 5 bases from V and 0 bases from J; junction bases left unmatched: 2. Germline values: CDR1 SEHNR, CDR2 FQNEAQ (reference sequence). The CDR3 nucleotides are TGTGCCAGCAGCGAGGGACAGGGCTCCTACAATGAGCAGTTCTTC. Its translation: CASSEGQGSYNEQFF.

This clonotype was seen a handful of times. V usage is TRBV5-6 and J usage is TRBJ1-5; possibly TRBD1 for D (5 bases). CDR1 and CDR2 (germline): SGHDT, YYEEEE. The CDR3 consists of 16 residues. V lost 3 bases and J 6 bases, leaving 19 bases between the germline ends. The CDR3 bases are TGTGCCAGCAGCTCATCAGGAAAGAGGGGTAGTCAGCCCCAGCATTTT. Translated, it gives CASSSSGKRGSQPQHF.

This clonotype was detected a few times. This rearrangement joins TRBV20-1 to TRBJ1-5; tentative D call: TRBD1 (5 bases). V lost 7 bases to trimming and J lost 2 bases, with 9 bases between them. CDR3 length: 12 residues. Germline V gene sequence: CDR1 DFQATT, CDR2 SNEGSKA (reference sequence). CDR3 sequence: CSGLGGNQPQHF. The CDR3 DNA is TGCAGTGGGTTGGGGGGCAATCAGCCCCAGCATTTT.

The chain uses TRBV4-3 and TRBJ2-1, with 13 positions matching TRBD2. The CDR3 runs 19 residues. V was pared by 2 bases and J by 4 bases, with 11 bases of the junction left unmatched. The germline V gene has CDR1 LGHNA and CDR2 YSLEER. CDR3 coding DNA: TGCGCCAGCAGCCAACGCCTACTAGCGGGAGGGCCGAAGTACAATGAGCAGTTCTTC. Protein sequence: CASSQRLLAGGPKYNEQFF.

In its sample, this clonotype was seen many times. This chain links TRBV27 with TRBJ2-2; 9 nucleotides agree with TRBD1. The V and J ends lost 5 bases and 15 bases, in that order; junction bases with no gene match: 10. This CDR3 contains 13 residues. Germline V lookup: CDR1 MNHEY, CDR2 SMNVEV (reference sequence). Written as DNA, the CDR3 is TGTGCCAGCAGTACCTACGGGACAGGGATGTTGTTTTTT. Its translation: CASSTYGTGMLFF.

In its sample, this clonotype was seen many times. V is TRBV2 and J is TRBJ2-2; unclear D gene. Trimming stripped 5 bases from V and 0 bases from J, with 10 bases between. The CDR3 extends over 15 amino acids. CDR1 and CDR2 (germline): SNHLY, FYNNEI. The CDR3 coding sequence is TGTGCCAGCAGTCCCTCGGCAGCGAACACCGGGGAGCTGTTTTTT. It translates to CASSPSAANTGELFF.

Many counts were recorded for this clonotype. V gene TRBV5-1 combines with J gene TRBJ2-3, with 12 bases identical to TRBD2. Trimming removed 4 bases from V and 4 bases from J; junction bases left unmatched: 7. Germline V gene data show CDR1 as SGHRS and CDR2 as YFSETQ. The CDR3 runs to 16 residues. The CDR3 DNA follows: TGCGCCAGCAGCAAGGACTCTAGCGGGAGGGCAGATACGCAGTATTTT. Protein product: CASSKDSSGRADTQYF. The full variable domain, in which reference TRBV5-1 and TRBJ2-3 provide the parts outside the CDR3, is KAGVTQTPRYLIKTRGQQVTLSCSPISGHRSVSWYQQTPGQGLQFLFEYFSETQRNKGNFPGRFSGRQFSNSRSEMNVSTLELGDSALYLCASSKDSSGRADTQYFGPGTRLTVL.

V gene TRBV7-9 combines with J gene TRBJ2-1, with 7 positions matching TRBD1. The germline V gene encodes CDR1 SEHNR and CDR2 FQNEAQ (reference sequence). With 4 bases clipped from V and 9 bases from J, the junction kept 6 bases outside the gene matches. This CDR3 contains 13 residues. This CDR3 is CASSSTGAGEQFF. In DNA, the CDR3 is TGTGCCAGCAGCTCCACAGGGGCGGGTGAGCAGTTCTTC.

This clonotype was recorded at least ten times. This chain links TRBV6-2 or TRBV6-3 with TRBJ2-1; 9 nucleotides line up with TRBD1. CDR3 length: 14 amino acids. J was trimmed by 8 bases and V by 6 bases; bases with no gene match: 8. CDR1 MNHEY and CDR2 SVGEGT come from the germline V gene. In nucleotides, the CDR3 is TGTGCCAGCAGCCACAGGGGGCGGTGGGATGAGCAGTTCTTC. Translating it yields CASSHRGRWDEQFF.

In this sample, this clonotype turned up many times. This chain links TRBV3-1 with TRBJ2-5; TRBD2 might be the D (5 bases). CDR3 length equals 13 residues. V was shortened by 5 bases and J by 0 bases, with 7 bases between the two germline ends. Germline V lookup: CDR1 LGHDT, CDR2 YNNKEL (reference sequence). DNA for the CDR3: TGTGCCAGCAGCACGGACTACCAAGAGACCCAGTACTTC. It codes for CASSTDYQETQYF.

This clonotype has a count of ten or more. The J gene is TRBJ1-5, the V gene TRBV20-1, with 9 bases matching TRBD1. V was pared by 2 bases and J by 1 base, with 3 bases of the junction left unmatched. This CDR3 is built from 15 residues. Germline CDR1 reads DFQATT; CDR2 reads SNEGSKA (reference sequence). The CDR3 DNA reads TGCAGTGCTAGACCGGACAGGGGAAGCAATCAGCCCCAGCATTTT. It codes for CSARPDRGSNQPQHF.

This chain links TRBV6-5 with TRBJ2-3, with 8 bases that match TRBD1. V was pared by 0 bases and J by 7 bases, with 9 bases of the junction left unmatched. The CDR3 sequence is 16 residues long. Germline V gene sequence: CDR1 MNHEY, CDR2 SVGAGI. The CDR3 DNA sequence: TGTGCCAGCAGTTACTCGACGCAGGGGGCAGGATATACGCAGTATTTT. Translation: CASSYSTQGAGYTQYF.

This clonotype was picked up many times. The genes are TRBV20-1 and TRBJ2-7; TRBD1 matches at 8 bases. Losses at the gene ends were 1 base for V and 8 bases for J; bases not matched to a gene: 13. Germline V gene lookup returns CDR1 DFQATT and CDR2 SNEGSKA (reference sequence). CDR3 length equals 15 residues. The CDR3 spells CSARVGQATYDKQYF. The DNA for the CDR3 is TGCAGTGCTAGAGTGGGACAGGCTACCTACGATAAGCAGTACTTC.

This clonotype was observed a handful of times. V usage is TRBV3-1 and J usage is TRBJ1-1; no clear D. The CDR3 contains 13 residues. Germline V lookup: CDR1 LGHDT, CDR2 YNNKEL (reference sequence). V was trimmed by 1 base and J by 10 bases, leaving 13 bases between them. CDR3 amino acids: CASSQGMGVVAFF. CDR3 DNA: TGTGCCAGCAGCCAAGGTATGGGCGTTGTAGCTTTCTTT.

This chain connects TRBV20-1 to TRBJ2-1; D might be TRBD1 (6 bases). With 0 bases removed from V and 6 bases from J, the gap between germline ends came to 15 bases. The CDR3 extends over 15 amino acids. CDR1 and CDR2 (germline): DFQATT, SNEGSKA (reference sequence). CDR3 in DNA: TGCAGTGCTAGAGATCTGGGGGCGCTGGGCAATGAGCAGTTCTTC. Its translation: CSARDLGALGNEQFF.

This clonotype was seen only a few times. The chain uses TRBV24-1 and TRBJ2-1, with D maybe TRBD2 (6 bases). V lost 5 bases and J lost 2, with 12 bases in between. The CDR3 has 15 amino acids. Germline V gene lookup returns CDR1 KGHDR and CDR2 SFDVKD. CDR3 loop: CATSGRDWPYNEQFF. The CDR3 DNA sequence: TGTGCCACCAGTGGCCGGGACTGGCCCTACAATGAGCAGTTCTTC.

This clonotype was detected ten times or more. The chain links TRBV11-2 to TRBJ1-5; 9 bases align to TRBD1. Per the germline V gene, CDR1 is SGHAT and CDR2 is FQNNGV. The J segment lost 5 bases and the V segment lost 5 bases, leaving 10 bases of the junction unmatched. The CDR3 is made up of 16 amino acids. CDR3: CASSPPTGGRDQPQHF. CDR3 nucleotide sequence: TGTGCCAGCAGCCCTCCGACAGGGGGACGGGATCAGCCCCAGCATTTT.

This clonotype was observed a handful of times. The chain employs TRBV27 and TRBJ2-1, with a possible D match to TRBD1 (6 bases). Germline assignment: CDR1 MNHEY and CDR2 SMNVEV (reference sequence). The V gene lost 4 bases and the J gene lost 7 bases, with 17 bases spanning the gap. This CDR3 comprises 15 residues. The CDR3 bases are TGTGCCAGCAGTTCAGCAGTGGATAGGGGGAATGAGCAGTTCTTC. Its protein product is CASSSAVDRGNEQFF.

The table lists this clonotype with a few counts. This chain connects TRBV20-1 to TRBJ2-5; D is tentatively TRBD1 or TRBD2 (6 bases each). Per the germline V gene, CDR1 is DFQATT and CDR2 is SNEGSKA (reference sequence). The CDR3 has 15 residues. With 4 bases removed from V and 7 bases from J, the gap between germline ends came to 22 bases. Here the CDR3 reads CSAISRGAVTGTQYF. CDR3 nucleotide sequence: TGCAGTGCTATATCGAGGGGGGCGGTTACGGGGACCCAGTACTTC.

V is TRBV14 and J is TRBJ2-1, with TRBD2 as a possible D gene (7 bases). This CDR3 is built from 18 residues. Trimming shortened V by 4 bases and J by 0 bases, and 19 bases separated the two germline ends. Germline V gene sequence: CDR1 SGHDN, CDR2 FVKESK. The CDR3: CASSRLGGAQSSYNEQFF. The CDR3, as DNA: TGTGCCAGCAGCCGCCTGGGGGGGGCCCAAAGCTCCTACAATGAGCAGTTCTTC.

This clonotype appeared a few times. This chain uses TRBV14 with TRBJ2-1; TRBD1 might be the D (6 bases). This CDR3 has 20 amino acids. The germline CDR1 and CDR2 sequences are SGHDN and FVKESK. Trimming pared 0 bases from V and 7 bases from J, leaving 28 bases between. As DNA, the CDR3 is TGTGCCAGCAGCCAAGATATAGTGTTTAGTGGACGGGACATCCCAAATGAGCAGTTCTTC. This translates into CASSQDIVFSGRDIPNEQFF.

In its sample, this clonotype was seen a few times. This rearrangement joins TRBV5-6 to TRBJ1-5; D gene unclear. Germline CDR1 is SGHDT and CDR2 is YYEEEE. The CDR3 has 15 residues. Trimming cost V 0 bases and J 3 bases, with 10 bases left between them. CDR3: CASSLGPRDNQPQHF. The CDR3 coding sequence is TGTGCCAGCAGCTTGGGCCCCCGGGACAATCAGCCCCAGCATTTT.

In this sample, this clonotype turned up once. The chain combines TRBV5-1 with TRBJ2-1, with D tentatively TRBD1 or TRBD2 (5 bases each). There are 14 residues in the CDR3. Trimming removed 0 bases from V and 8 bases from J, with 12 bases in between. In germline, CDR1 is SGHRS, CDR2 YFSETQ. The CDR3 loop is CASSLVGGGHEQFF. CDR3 sequence (DNA): TGCGCCAGCAGCTTGGTTGGGGGTGGGCATGAGCAGTTCTTC.

This chain links TRBV5-1 with TRBJ2-7; D is ambiguous. Germline V gene sequence: CDR1 SGHRS, CDR2 YFSETQ. This CDR3 has 15 residues. Trimming stripped 0 bases from V and 2 bases from J, with 12 bases between. The CDR3 loop reads CASSLGVGYTYEQYF. In DNA form, the CDR3 reads TGCGCCAGCAGCTTGGGGGTAGGTTATACCTACGAGCAGTACTTC.

The chain uses TRBV11-1 and TRBJ2-7; 7 bases align to TRBD2. Germline trimming cut 6 bases from V and 0 bases from J; bases unmatched to any gene: 5. Germline assignment: CDR1 SGHAT and CDR2 FQDESV (reference sequence). The length of the CDR3 is 14 residues. CDR3 sequence reads: CASSEGLPSYEQYF. The CDR3 nucleotides read TGTGCCAGCAGTGAGGGACTACCCTCCTACGAGCAGTACTTC.